Listed below are T cell receptor beta chains from one sample, sequenced in a study of CD8 T cells in Susac syndrome. Via MiXCR, TCRdb re-called the immunoSEQ multiplex PCR reads, giving one row per CDR3 protein. Seen here are some 120,000 distinct CDR3 sequences, around 95% observed once, and the top ten hold roughly 0.08%. Sequenced input: CD4+ T cells from PBMCs. These receptors were obtained from a human donor in good health. Both conserved end residues are part of each CDR3. D genes are given only for firm matches. The listing skips clone size in some rows; elsewhere it reads once, few, many or a size class.

clone_size j_call d_call v_call cdr3_aa cdr3_nt
NA TRBJ2-2 TRBD1 TRBV4-3 CASSPPSGDRATGELFF TGCGCCAGCAGCCCCCCCTCGGGGGACAGGGCCACCGGGGAGCTGTTTTTT
few TRBJ2-7 NA TRBV20-1 CSAVSSYEQYF TGCAGTGCTGTGAGCTCCTACGAGCAGTACTTC
NA TRBJ1-1 NA TRBV20-1 CSALGGLGAFF TGCAGTGCTCTCGGGGGGCTGGGGGCTTTCTTT
NA TRBJ2-7 TRBD1 TRBV5-4 CASSARTGSYEQYF TGTGCCAGCAGCGCCAGGACAGGATCCTACGAGCAGTACTTC
few TRBJ1-1 TRBD1 TRBV6-2/TRBV6-3 CASNLQGPNTEAFF TGTGCCAGCAACCTACAGGGGCCGAACACTGAAGCTTTCTTT
NA TRBJ1-6 NA TRBV30 CAWSGGGNNSPLHF TGTGCCTGGAGTGGCGGGGGAAATAATTCACCCCTCCACTTT
NA TRBJ2-3 TRBD2 TRBV20-1 CSARAGLADSNTDTQYF TGCAGTGCTAGGGCGGGACTAGCGGACTCGAACACAGATACGCAGTATTTT
NA TRBJ2-1 NA TRBV29-1 CSVEDAPRASNEQFF TGCAGCGTTGAAGATGCTCCTAGGGCTAGCAATGAGCAGTTCTTC
NA TRBJ2-7 TRBD1 TRBV14 CASSHSTGTASYEQYF TGTGCCAGCAGCCATTCTACCGGGACAGCGTCCTACGAGCAGTACTTC
NA TRBJ2-3 NA TRBV20-1 CSARGRVGDTQYF TGCAGTGCGCGAGGCAGGGTCGGAGATACGCAGTATTTT
NA TRBJ1-1 NA TRBV5-6 CASSWGPEQGAFF TGTGCCAGCAGCTGGGGACCGGAACAGGGAGCTTTCTTT
NA TRBJ2-7 TRBD2 TRBV11-2 CASSLSYDSSSGRKVAYEQYF TGTGCCAGCAGCTTATCATATGATTCTTCTAGCGGGAGAAAGGTGGCCTACGAGCAGTACTTC
NA TRBJ2-1 NA TRBV12-3/TRBV12-4 CASSFQGDNEQFF TGTGCCAGCAGTTTTCAGGGCGACAATGAGCAGTTCTTC
NA TRBJ1-2 NA TRBV9 CASSAESYTSNYGYTF TGTGCCAGCAGCGCAGAAAGCTACACCTCTAACTATGGCTACACCTTC
NA TRBJ2-1 NA TRBV5-1 CASSAAATVPNEQFF TGCGCCAGCAGCGCAGCTGCGACGGTACCCAATGAGCAGTTCTTC
NA TRBJ2-4 TRBD2 TRBV2 CASSQLAGVNIQYF TGTGCCAGCAGTCAACTAGCGGGAGTAAACATTCAGTACTTC
NA TRBJ2-1 TRBD2 TRBV5-1 CASSLAGFSYNEQFF TGCGCCAGCAGCCTAGCGGGATTCTCCTACAATGAGCAGTTCTTC
once TRBJ1-1 NA TRBV23-1 CASSQSGQVTEAFF TGCGCCAGCAGTCAATCTGGGCAGGTTACTGAAGCTTTCTTT
once TRBJ2-5 TRBD2 TRBV6-2/TRBV6-3 CASSYRAASGTPETQYF TGTGCCAGCAGTTACAGGGCGGCTAGCGGGACTCCAGAGACCCAGTACTTC
NA TRBJ2-2 NA TRBV3-1 CASSQGTTGELFF TGTGCCAGCAGCCAAGGTACGACCGGGGAGCTGTTTTTT
NA TRBJ2-6 TRBD1 TRBV14 CASSPHGDRLPSGANVLTF TGTGCCAGCAGCCCCCATGGGGACAGGCTCCCATCTGGGGCCAACGTCCTGACTTTC
NA TRBJ2-1 TRBD2 TRBV14 CASSRTSGINNEQFF TGTGCCAGCAGCCGGACTAGCGGGATTAACAATGAGCAGTTCTTC
NA TRBJ1-5 NA TRBV20-1 CSARGGTSNQPQHF TGCAGTGCTAGAGGAGGGACTTCCAATCAGCCCCAGCATTTT
once TRBJ1-2 NA TRBV20-1 CSATSGQTGYTF TGCAGTGCTACCTCCGGACAGACGGGCTACACCTTC
NA TRBJ2-1 TRBD2 TRBV5-1 CASSSGTSGHNEQFF TGCGCCAGCAGCTCCGGGACTAGCGGGCACAATGAGCAGTTCTTC
NA TRBJ2-1 NA TRBV25-1 CASSEPGLGDEQFF TGTGCCAGCAGTGAACCCGGGTTGGGGGATGAGCAGTTCTTC
NA TRBJ2-3 NA TRBV5-4 CASSLSGRGADTQYF TGTGCCAGCAGCTTGTCGGGCAGGGGCGCGGATACGCAGTATTTT
once TRBJ2-1 NA TRBV3-1 CASSQAVEQFF TGTGCCAGCAGCCAAGCAGTTGAGCAGTTCTTC
NA TRBJ2-1 TRBD2 TRBV7-9 CASSLPRRLAGVRNEQFF TGTGCCAGCAGCTTACCCCGACGACTAGCGGGGGTCAGGAATGAGCAGTTCTTC
NA TRBJ1-2 TRBD1 TRBV20-1 CSASRRQGGGYGYTF TGCAGTGCTAGCAGACGACAGGGAGGAGGCTATGGCTACACCTTC
NA TRBJ2-7 TRBD2 TRBV20-1 CSARESSGGFYEQYF TGCAGTGCTAGAGAGTCTAGCGGGGGATTCTACGAGCAGTACTTC
NA TRBJ2-7 TRBD2 TRBV5-1 CASSQLAGSSYEQYF TGCGCCAGCAGCCAATTAGCGGGGAGCTCCTACGAGCAGTACTTC
NA TRBJ2-7 TRBD1 TRBV2 CASSEDRSSYEQYF TGTGCCAGCAGTGAGGACAGGTCCTCCTACGAGCAGTACTTC
NA TRBJ2-3 TRBD2 TRBV3-1 CASSPGLAGPIDTQYF TGTGCCAGCAGCCCGGGACTAGCGGGGCCGATCGATACGCAGTATTTT
once TRBJ1-5 NA TRBV2 CASTNEEGYQPQHF TGTGCCAGCACCAACGAGGAAGGGTACCAGCCCCAGCATTTT
NA TRBJ2-7 TRBD2 TRBV5-1 CASSLEAGGNEQYF TGCGCCAGCAGCTTGGAAGCGGGAGGGAACGAGCAGTACTTC
NA TRBJ1-5 NA TRBV9 CASSVGRGGDNQPQHF TGTGCCAGCAGCGTAGGGAGGGGAGGAGACAATCAGCCCCAGCATTTT
NA TRBJ2-3 NA TRBV30 CAWRDLGLRTDTQYF TGTGCCTGGAGGGACCTAGGCCTACGGACAGATACGCAGTATTTT
NA TRBJ2-3 NA TRBV2 CASSVFQSTDTQYF TGTGCCAGCAGTGTGTTTCAAAGCACAGATACGCAGTATTTT
NA TRBJ2-5 TRBD2 TRBV20-1 CSAMGLAGVIQETQYF TGCAGTGCTATGGGACTAGCGGGAGTGATCCAAGAGACCCAGTACTTC
NA TRBJ2-1 NA TRBV10-3 CAISAIPRGRNEQFF TGTGCCATCAGTGCAATTCCCCGAGGGAGAAATGAGCAGTTCTTC
NA TRBJ1-2 NA TRBV6-1 CASRKGVNRALRGYGYTF TGTGCCAGCAGGAAAGGGGTCAACAGGGCCCTGAGAGGGTATGGCTACACCTTC
NA TRBJ2-7 NA TRBV20-1 CSARKFQGHEQYF TGCAGTGCTCGGAAGTTTCAGGGCCACGAGCAGTACTTC
NA TRBJ2-7 TRBD2 TRBV3-1 CASSPQALAGSYEQYF TGTGCCAGCAGCCCACAGGCCTTAGCGGGGTCCTACGAGCAGTACTTC
NA TRBJ2-7 NA TRBV5-1 CASSLHRTLSYEQYF TGCGCCAGCAGCTTGCACAGGACTCTATCCTACGAGCAGTACTTC
once TRBJ1-1 NA TRBV7-8 CASSLSLDTPNTEAFF TGTGCCAGCAGCTTATCTTTGGACACTCCGAACACTGAAGCTTTCTTT
NA TRBJ2-6 TRBD1 TRBV20-1 CSARLQGAPGANVLTF TGCAGTGCTAGGTTACAGGGGGCGCCCGGGGCCAACGTCCTGACTTTC
NA TRBJ1-2 NA TRBV29-1 CSAGQNYGYTF TGCAGCGCAGGACAGAACTATGGCTACACCTTC
NA TRBJ2-5 TRBD2 TRBV5-6 CASSSARGGETQYF TGTGCCAGCAGCTCTGCGCGCGGGGGGGAGACCCAGTACTTC
NA TRBJ1-5 TRBD1 TRBV5-1 CASSPGQGEQPQHF TGCGCCAGCAGCCCAGGACAGGGGGAACAGCCCCAGCATTTT
NA TRBJ2-5 TRBD1 TRBV6-1 CASRTGLLETQYF TGTGCCAGCAGGACAGGGCTCCTAGAGACCCAGTACTTC
NA TRBJ1-2 TRBD1 TRBV20-1 CSASRDSYGYTF TGCAGTGCCAGCAGGGACAGCTATGGCTACACCTTC
NA TRBJ1-2 NA TRBV29-1 CSVEDQTGGGYTF TGCAGCGTTGAAGATCAGACCGGCGGGGGCTACACCTTC
NA TRBJ2-5 NA TRBV7-9 CASSRPTSRFETQYF TGTGCCAGCAGTCGTCCGACTAGTCGGTTTGAGACCCAGTACTTC